This passage covers 14 T cell receptor beta chains from one sample sequenced in a study of T cell repertoires in cytomegalovirus infection. Antigens of these TCRs are unknown. Using its own MiXCR run on the reads, TCRdb lists one record per CDR3 protein. The sample lists around 540,000 distinct CDR3 sequences; more than 30% were seen once. Sequences were derived from cultured PBMCs, sampled from culture after CMV antigen stimulation. The receptors shown here come from a human donor in good health (CMV status not recorded). Some clones in this sample may be carry-over from other donors' samples.

CDR3 residues: CASSEEGSPTNEKLFF. CDR3 DNA: TGTGCCAGCAGTGAAGAGGGGAGTCCCACTAATGAAAAACTGTTTTTT. This sequence joins TRBV6-1 and TRBJ1-4; possibly TRBD1 for D (5 bases). Deletions cut 1 base from V and 2 bases from J, with 11 bases between. Germline assignment: CDR1 MNHNS and CDR2 SASEGT. The CDR3 length is 16 residues.

In this sample, this clonotype turned up a few times. The J gene is TRBJ1-5, the V gene TRBV6-2 or TRBV6-3, with 12 bases fitting TRBD1. The CDR3 is made up of 16 amino acids. Germline CDR1 MNHEY, CDR2 SVGEGT. Trimming removed 5 bases from V and 7 bases from J; junction bases left unmatched: 9. CDR3 nucleotides: TGTGCCAGCAGTACCCGGGACAGGGGGCTTGGACAGCCCCAGCATTTT. Translation: CASSTRDRGLGQPQHF.

The V and J genes are TRBV20-1 and TRBJ1-2; 7 bases agree with TRBD1. Looked up from germline, CDR1 is DFQATT and CDR2 is SNEGSKA (reference sequence). The V segment lost 3 bases and the J segment 4 bases; nucleotides outside the gene matches: 5. The CDR3 extends over 13 amino acids. The CDR3 sequence: CSASPGDSYGYTF. As DNA, the CDR3 is TGCAGTGCTAGCCCCGGGGACAGCTATGGCTACACCTTC.

The chain uses TRBV4-3 and TRBJ2-3, with unresolved D. CDR1 and CDR2 from the germline V gene are LGHNA and YSLEER. Trimming took off 0 bases at V and 4 bases at J, with 5 bases between the two ends. This CDR3 region has 13 residues. CDR3 DNA: TGCGCCAGCAGCCAAGACGGAGCAGATACGCAGTATTTT. Protein: CASSQDGADTQYF.

This clonotype was seen a few times. This sequence joins TRBV7-2 and TRBJ2-2; D is ambiguous. Per germline, CDR1 SGHTA and CDR2 FQGNSA. V shed 0 bases and J shed 4 bases, with 6 bases lying between them. The CDR3 totals 14 residues. CDR3 region: CASSLAQSTGELFF. The CDR3 nucleotides are TGTGCCAGCAGCTTAGCACAGAGCACCGGGGAGCTGTTTTTT.

The chain joins TRBV7-8 to TRBJ2-2; the D is unclear. V was pared by 4 bases and J by 6 bases, with 6 bases between. This CDR3 has 12 residues. Germline-derived CDR1 and CDR2 are SGHVS and FQNEAQ. CDR3 loop: CASSYQPGELFF. The DNA of the CDR3 is TGTGCCAGCAGCTACCAGCCCGGGGAGCTGTTTTTT.

This sequence joins TRBV20-1 and TRBJ2-2; D uncertain. Deletions cut 6 bases from V and 1 base from J, with 15 bases between. The CDR3 is made up of 15 amino acids. Germline V lookup: CDR1 DFQATT, CDR2 SNEGSKA (reference sequence). For the CDR3, the DNA is TGCAGTGCCGCACGTAGGCGTTTGAACACCGGGGAGCTGTTTTTT. Its protein product is CSAARRRLNTGELFF.

CDR3 DNA: TGTGCCAGCAGTAAAAGCGGGAGGGCCTGTGAGACCCAGTACTTC. As protein: CASSKSGRACETQYF. V is TRBV12-3 or TRBV12-4 and J is TRBJ2-5, with 10 bases matching TRBD2. The length of the CDR3 is 15 residues. The ends lost 5 bases at V and 5 bases at J; junction bases unmatched: 8.

This clonotype has more than one count but fewer than ten. The chain employs TRBV28 and TRBJ1-3; 7 bases line up with TRBD1. V shed 5 bases, J shed 4 bases, and the junction held 8 bases outside the gene matches. CDR3 length: 15 amino acids. Germline V gives CDR1 MDHEN, CDR2 SYDVKM. For the CDR3, the DNA is TGTGCCAGCAGTATCGGGACAGCTCAAGGAAACACCATATATTTT. Amino acid sequence: CASSIGTAQGNTIYF.

V gene TRBV28 combines with J gene TRBJ2-3, with 10 nucleotides matching TRBD2. CDR1 is MDHEN and CDR2 is SYDVKM in the germline V gene. V was pared by 5 bases and J by 9 bases, with 8 bases of the junction left unmatched. The CDR3 totals 14 residues. Here the CDR3 DNA reads TGTGCCAGCAGTCTACCTAGCGGGAGAGGGACGCAGTATTTT. This codes for CASSLPSGRGTQYF.

The V gene is TRBV6-2 or TRBV6-3, the J gene TRBJ2-7, with no clear D. This CDR3 has 11 residues. CDR1 and CDR2 (germline): MNHEY, SVGEGT. Trimming pared 6 bases from V and 2 bases from J, leaving 5 bases between. CDR3 DNA: TGTGCCAGCAGACAAACCTACGAGCAGTACTTC. Encoded protein: CASRQTYEQYF.

V gene TRBV6-1 combines with J gene TRBJ2-7, with TRBD2 as a possible D gene (6 bases). Germline V lookup: CDR1 MNHNS, CDR2 SASEGT. V was clipped by 7 bases and J by 3 bases, with 31 bases between them. This CDR3 has 19 amino acids. This CDR3 is CASKNQEWSSGPTHYEQYV. The CDR3 DNA is TGTGCCAGCAAGAATCAGGAATGGAGTAGCGGCCCAACCCACTACGAGCAGTACGTC.

The chain joins TRBV20-1 to TRBJ1-5; perhaps TRBD1 as D (6 bases). The CDR3 runs to 13 residues. In germline, CDR1 is DFQATT, CDR2 SNEGSKA (reference sequence). V was pared by 5 bases and J by 0 bases, with 8 bases between. The CDR3 loop reads CSAGQSSNQPQHF. In DNA, the CDR3 is TGCAGTGCTGGACAGTCTAGCAATCAGCCCCAGCATTTT.

The chain couples TRBV28 to TRBJ2-3, with D possibly matching TRBD2 (5 bases). Germline V gives CDR1 MDHEN, CDR2 SYDVKM. CDR3 length: 14 amino acids. The ends were cut back, 6 bases at V and 4 bases at J, with 14 bases in the middle. CDR3 amino acids: CASSSGESSDTQYF. CDR3 DNA: TGTGCCAGCAGCTCCGGGGAATCCTCAGATACGCAGTATTTT.